This is a list of T cell receptor beta chains from one sample in a study of radiotherapy plus CTLA-4 blockade in lung cancer. Produced via immunoSEQ multiplex PCR; TCRdb's table is partial and in-frame only. The repertoire consists of more than 90,000 clones, with 75% to 80% occurring once and the leading ten covering roughly 5.3%. This material consisted of peripheral blood, taken from a patient treated with radiotherapy plus ipilimumab. The receptors derive from a human donor with non-small cell lung cancer who had a partial response to radiotherapy plus ipilimumab. Each CDR3 is given without its conserved first and last residue. Fields, in order: D gene, J gene, V gene, CDR3 protein. D genes are given only for firm matches.

-,TRBJ2-3,TRBV16,ASSQSGTTDTQY
-,TRBJ2-4,TRBV29-1,SVEEAENIQY
TRBD1,TRBJ1-2,TRBV28,ASSRGQVLYGYT
-,TRBJ1-4,TRBV11-2,ASSSGFSTNEKLF
TRBD2,TRBJ2-3,TRBV2,ASSSPLAGGRDTQY
TRBD1,TRBJ2-3,TRBV29-1,SVRAPGQGVKGGADTQY
TRBD2,TRBJ2-7,TRBV6-6,ASKGLAGQEQY
TRBD2,TRBJ2-3,TRBV9,ASSAASGNVADTQY
-,TRBJ1-5,TRBV6-5,ASSNWEGNQPQH
-,TRBJ2-5,TRBV7-9,ASSLGASGGERETQY
TRBD1,TRBJ1-2,TRBV7-2,ASSFQTGANYGYT
-,TRBJ2-5,TRBV25-1,ASSDGKGTETQY
-,TRBJ1-1,TRBV18,ASSPGSALGTEAF
-,TRBJ1-5,TRBV5-1,ASSFSGDSNQPQH
-,TRBJ2-1,TRBV12-5,ASGLGTLPTTNEQF
-,TRBJ1-2,TRBV7-9,ASSPGMYGYT
-,TRBJ1-5,TRBV6-1,ASSVTGLNQPQH
-,TRBJ2-7,TRBV20-1,SASLSYEQY
-,TRBJ1-2,TRBV28,ASSSIGGANYGYT
TRBD1,TRBJ2-5,TRBV5-5,ASSLRRGQQETQY
TRBD2,TRBJ2-5,TRBV2,ASTSGSLQETQY
-,TRBJ1-4,TRBV19,ASTQDTRPNEKLF
TRBD1,TRBJ2-3,TRBV12-5,ASGLVKIGKTGGEDTQY
-,TRBJ1-5,TRBV5-1,ASSVSPGVDQPQH
TRBD1,TRBJ1-5,TRBV19,ASIRTGASNQPQH
-,TRBJ2-1,TRBV6-1,ASSDLGNLFNEQF
-,TRBJ1-1,TRBV28,ASSPRVSSLTEAF
-,TRBJ2-5,TRBV5-6,ASSYYMVQETQY
TRBD2,TRBJ2-1,TRBV10-3,AISEGGSSYNEQF
-,TRBJ1-4,TRBV28,ASSLDSGNEKLF
-,TRBJ1-1,TRBV19,ASIGRGGYTEAF
-,TRBJ1-2,TRBV10-3,AISGIVPKANYGYT
-,TRBJ2-5,TRBV30,AWSVVGTQETQY
TRBD1,TRBJ1-2,TRBV9,ASSGRTGTYGYT
-,TRBJ2-5,TRBV5-1,ASSLAQGKGQTQY
TRBD2,TRBJ2-1,TRBV7-2,ASSLVGGGQGDEQF
TRBD2,TRBJ2-2,TRBV29-1,SVDGGSQTGELF
TRBD1,TRBJ2-2,TRBV7-6,ASSLQDRGPGELF
-,TRBJ2-5,TRBV4-1,ASSPPGEKETQY
TRBD1,TRBJ1-1,TRBV5-6,ASSLRPGGITEAF
TRBD1,TRBJ1-2,TRBV4-2,ASSLTPLRGRGYGYT
-,TRBJ2-6,TRBV7-6,ASSRVDESQQSRANVLT
TRBD2,TRBJ2-5,TRBV14,ASSEGDRTSRETQY
-,TRBJ1-1,TRBV5-4,ASSWGGGANTEAF
TRBD2,TRBJ2-1,TRBV5-4,ASSRTSGDYNEQF
TRBD1,TRBJ2-5,TRBV4-3,ASSQESGQGALWTQY
TRBD1,TRBJ1-2,TRBV10-3,AISEPGTGGGYGGYT
-,TRBJ2-7,TRBV27,ASSLSPGIYEQY
-,TRBJ1-4,TRBV9,ASSVVGRPDEKLF
TRBD1,TRBJ2-2,TRBV27,ASSLRQGDPSGELF
TRBD1,TRBJ1-5,TRBV19,ASSIEGGLGNQPQH
-,TRBJ1-1,TRBV9,ASSVGGGQNTEAF
TRBD1,TRBJ1-1,TRBV30,AQDRLNTEAF
-,TRBJ2-3,TRBV29-1,SATPTPGSTDTQY
TRBD1,TRBJ1-4,TRBV6-1,ASMAGQLNEKLF
-,TRBJ1-4,TRBV19,ASSTRQSTNEKLF